Described below is a single T cell receptor (beta chain) sequence and its context. The target antigen is unknown. Sequencing relied on immunoSEQ assay v3.0, run at survey level. Sequencing targeted roughly 40,000-50,000 T-cell genomes per sample. The method was immunoSEQ multiplex PCR; TCRdb's version includes in-frame clones alone and lacks a portion of them. The sample has 20,000 to 30,000 clones; around four fifths are singletons. This sample was included in a study of long-term antiretroviral therapy in people with HIV. The CDR3 contains 15 residues. CDR1 and CDR2 (germline): SGHDT, YYEEEE. Trimming took 4 bases from V and 0 from J, leaving 10 bases between them. Study-wide results and caveats: Diversity remained lower than transplant donor controls, even though it increased after ART.

This chain connects TRBV5-6 to TRBJ2-2; perhaps TRBD2 as D (5 bases). The sequence was obtained from a man between 18 and 29 years old with HIV. The specimen was unsorted PBMCs, collected 3 years after starting antiretroviral therapy. The DNA for the CDR3 is TGTGCCAGCAGCCCTGGGGAGCCGAACACCGGGGAGCTGTTTTTT. This gives the protein CASSPGEPNTGELFF.